This T cell receptor (beta chain) was obtained from a study of human T cells and chemical hapten exposure. About the research overall: Patients received weekly diphenylcyclopropenone doses to the scalp throughout the approximately 25-week study.

This clonotype was counted at least ten times. Its antigen is still unknown. Attachment of unique molecular identifiers to individual cDNA molecules was performed in the library. A single record per CDR3 protein comes from TCRdb applying MiXCR to the RACE reads. The sample consists of 380,000 or so distinct CDR3 sequences, roughly 4.8% of them appearing once. CDR1 and CDR2 from the germline V gene are SNHLY and FYNNEI. The CDR3 has 13 residues. Regarding time point: patch test 1, 2 weeks after DPC sensitization. The treatment denotes: therapeutic diphenylcyclopropenone sensitization with weekly scalp DPC. Study-level points and caveats: It was expanded TCRs that formed significantly more large CDR3 similarity clusters than controls did.

V gene TRBV2 combines with J gene TRBJ1-1, with D hard to call. The sequence was obtained from a woman aged 45 to 65 with alopecia areata. Some clones in this sample may be carry-over from other donors' samples. The source was whole blood, collected in connection with sensitization to the hapten diphenylcyclopropenone (DPC). The CDR3: CARQALMGTEAFF. As DNA, the CDR3 is TGTGCGAGGCAGGCTCTCATGGGGACTGAAGCTTTCTTT.